Following are 25 T cell receptor beta chains from one sample sequenced in a study of early T cells in non-severe SARS-CoV-2 infection. TCRdb passed the 5' RACE reads through MiXCR, listing each CDR3 protein once. The sample includes some 30,000 distinct CDR3 sequences, approximately 5% of them seen just once. The specimen was whole blood. The source is an adult who was a healthcare worker with PCR-confirmed SARS-CoV-2 infection or an uninfected control (not recorded which).

The chain has TRBV20-1 and TRBJ1-4, with TRBD1 matching 10 bases. Germline CDR1 is DFQATT and CDR2 is SNEGSKA (reference sequence). The J segment lost 7 bases and the V segment lost 6 bases, leaving 8 bases of the junction unmatched. CDR3 length: 14 amino acids. CDR3 nucleotide sequence: TGCAGTGCCGACCCGGGACAGGGGCCTGAAAAACTGTTTTTT. Translating it yields CSADPGQGPEKLFF.

This clonotype was observed a handful of times. The chain links TRBV7-7 to TRBJ2-1; D ambiguous. The CDR3 has 13 residues. Trimming removed 5 bases from V and 8 bases from J, with 13 bases in between. CDR1 and CDR2 (germline): SSHAT, FNYEAQ (reference sequence). This chain's CDR3 is CASSLLPGDEQFF. In nucleotides, the CDR3 is TGTGCCAGCAGCCTCCTGCCTGGGGATGAGCAGTTCTTC.

This clonotype came up many times. The chain carries TRBV4-1 and TRBJ1-1; D remains ambiguous. The length of the CDR3 is 17 residues. V lost 1 base to trimming and J lost 3 bases, with 18 bases between them. Germline CDR1 is MGHRA and CDR2 is YSYEKL. CDR3 DNA sequence: TGCGCCAGCAGCCAAGCCGCCTCACGATTCGGGGACACTGAAGCTTTCTTT. This encodes CASSQAASRFGDTEAFF.

This clonotype appeared a few times. The chain couples TRBV7-9 to TRBJ2-7, with D perhaps matching TRBD1 (7 bases). This CDR3 spans 16 amino acids. The germline CDR1 and CDR2 sequences are SEHNR and FQNEAQ (reference sequence). V lost 5 bases and J lost 3, with 20 bases in between. The CDR3: CASSRGGGDRLYEQYF. CDR3 DNA sequence: TGTGCCAGCAGCCGGGGAGGCGGGGACAGACTCTACGAGCAGTACTTC.

The table lists this clonotype with many counts. The genes are TRBV20-1 and TRBJ2-3; unclear D gene. V was clipped by 3 bases and J by 1 base, with 11 bases between them. Germline V lookup: CDR1 DFQATT, CDR2 SNEGSKA (reference sequence). The CDR3 consists of 14 residues. In nucleotides, the CDR3 is TGCAGTGCTAGGGGAACGTTGGGCACAGATACGCAGTATTTT. Its protein product is CSARGTLGTDTQYF.

This clonotype was seen many times. The chain couples TRBV7-9 to TRBJ1-2; the D is unclear. The germline V and J ends were trimmed by 4 bases and 6 bases, with 18 bases remaining between them. The CDR3 runs 15 residues. The V gene's germline CDR1 is SEHNR and CDR2 FQNEAQ (reference sequence). The DNA for the CDR3 is TGTGCCAGCAGCTCCTCTCGGACGGGGTGGAATGGCTACACCTTC. This sequence encodes CASSSSRTGWNGYTF.

This clonotype came up many times. The V gene is TRBV7-2, the J gene TRBJ2-3; 13 bases match TRBD2. Germline V lookup: CDR1 SGHTA, CDR2 FQGNSA. V trimming: 5 bases; J trimming: 8 bases; junction bases outside the gene matches: 7. The CDR3 consists of 15 residues. The CDR3 reads CASSPGLAGWGTQYF. The DNA of the CDR3 is TGTGCCAGCAGCCCGGGACTAGCGGGGTGGGGTACGCAGTATTTT.

This clonotype has a count of ten or more. The chain has TRBV11-2 and TRBJ1-2, with no clear D. Germline-derived CDR1 and CDR2 are SGHAT and FQNNGV. The V and J ends lost 7 bases and 3 bases respectively, with 12 bases between them. This CDR3 has 13 residues. CDR3 in amino acids: CASTPRGDYGYTF. The CDR3 DNA reads TGTGCCAGCACCCCCCGGGGAGACTATGGCTACACCTTC.

This clonotype was seen ten or more times. The chain is built from TRBV10-3 and TRBJ2-2; D is possibly TRBD2 (6 bases). With 3 bases removed from V and 1 base from J, the gap between germline ends came to 9 bases. Germline V gene data show CDR1 as ENHRY and CDR2 as SYGVKD. The CDR3 runs 15 residues. CDR3 amino acids: CAISDWGENTGELFF. The CDR3 nucleotides read TGTGCCATCAGTGATTGGGGGGAGAACACCGGGGAGCTGTTTTTT.

This clonotype was detected ten times or more. The J gene is TRBJ2-3, the V gene TRBV7-9, with D unresolved. From germline, CDR1 is SEHNR and CDR2 FQNEAQ (reference sequence). Trimming removed 4 bases from V and 0 bases from J, with 8 bases in between. The CDR3 loop spans 14 amino acids. The CDR3 sequence: CASSSSGSTDTQYF. The CDR3 region has the DNA TGTGCCAGCAGCTCCTCGGGTAGCACAGATACGCAGTATTTT.

This clonotype has a count of ten or more. This chain connects TRBV7-9 to TRBJ1-6, with D hard to call. CDR1 is SEHNR and CDR2 is FQNEAQ in the germline V gene (reference sequence). This CDR3 is built from 12 residues. The ends were cut back, 5 bases at V and 7 bases at J, with 6 bases in the middle. The chain's CDR3 is CASSTINSPLHF. The CDR3, as DNA: TGTGCCAGCAGCACAATCAATTCACCCCTCCACTTT.

The CDR3 region has the DNA TGTGCCAGCAGTCTCCGCCCCCGGGACACTTTAAGCTCTGGGGCCAACGTCCTGACTTTC. Protein sequence: CASSLRPRDTLSSGANVLTF. The rearrangement links TRBV27 to TRBJ2-6; a possible D gene is TRBD1 (6 bases). Germline values: CDR1 MNHEY, CDR2 SMNVEV (reference sequence). CDR3 length equals 20 residues. V shed 5 bases and J shed 0 bases, with 23 bases lying between them. Full variable domain (rest looked up from reference TRBV27 and TRBJ2-6): EAQVTQNPRYLITVTGKKLTVTCSQNMNHEYMSWYRQDPGLGLRQIYYSMNVEVTDKGDVPEGYKVSRKEKRNFPLILESPSPNQTSLYFCASSLRPRDTLSSGANVLTFGAGSRLTVL.

This clonotype was counted many times. The chain is built from TRBV4-3 and TRBJ2-2; the D gene could be TRBD1 or TRBD2 (6 bases each). The V gene's germline CDR1 is LGHNA and CDR2 YSLEER. The V gene lost 4 bases and the J gene lost 3 bases, with 15 bases spanning the gap. This CDR3 region has 16 residues. This CDR3 is CASSPLGGKDTGELFF. For the CDR3, the DNA is TGCGCCAGCAGCCCCCTAGGGGGGAAGGACACCGGGGAGCTGTTTTTT.

This clonotype was observed a few times. This chain connects TRBV29-1 to TRBJ2-1; no clear D gene. Trimming shortened V by 6 bases and J by 10 bases, and 10 bases separated the two germline ends. The CDR3 contains 10 residues. The germline V gene encodes CDR1 SQVTM and CDR2 ANQGSEA. CDR3: CSVKGIEQFF. As DNA, the CDR3 is TGCAGCGTGAAGGGAATAGAGCAGTTCTTC.

There are a few counts of this clonotype. The chain couples TRBV27 to TRBJ2-7, with D hard to call. The CDR3 totals 13 residues. V was pared by 2 bases and J by 6 bases, with 11 bases between. Germline CDR1 reads MNHEY; CDR2 reads SMNVEV (reference sequence). Here the CDR3 reads CASSLAQYSEQYF. The CDR3 nucleotides read TGTGCCAGCAGTTTAGCACAGTATAGCGAGCAGTACTTC.

This clonotype showed up many times. V is TRBV7-9 and J is TRBJ2-5; TRBD1 matches 9 bases. After removal of 4 bases from V and 5 bases from J, the junction contained 5 bases not matched to a gene. Germline values: CDR1 SEHNR, CDR2 FQNEAQ (reference sequence). The CDR3 loop spans 14 amino acids. CDR3 in amino acids: CASSSWTGDETQYF. In DNA, the CDR3 is TGTGCCAGCAGCTCGTGGACAGGGGATGAGACCCAGTACTTC.

This clonotype was counted many times. V gene TRBV5-6 combines with J gene TRBJ2-1; D may be TRBD1 (5 bases). The CDR3 contains 16 residues. Trimming left V 1 base short and J 3 bases short, with 14 bases between. Germline-derived CDR1 and CDR2 are SGHDT and YYEEEE. The CDR3 loop reads CASSLRQGVGYNEQFF. CDR3 nucleotides: TGTGCCAGCAGCTTGCGGCAGGGCGTGGGCTACAATGAGCAGTTCTTC. The entire variable domain, with the rest obtained from reference TRBV5-6 and TRBJ2-1, is as follows: DAGVTQSPTHLIKTRGQQVTLRCSPKSGHDTVSWYQQALGQGPQFIFQYYEEEERQRGNFPDRFSGHQFPNYSSELNVNALLLGDSALYLCASSLRQGVGYNEQFFGPGTRLTVL.

This clonotype was seen a few times. CDR3 nucleotides: TGTGCCAGCAGCTTAGACCAGCCAGCAGGGCTGAATTCACCCCTCCACTTT. Protein product: CASSLDQPAGLNSPLHF. This chain links TRBV7-2 with TRBJ1-6; D is possibly TRBD1 (5 bases). V was cut by 1 base and J by 7 bases, with 17 bases left in between. CDR3 length: 17 residues. Germline-derived CDR1 and CDR2 are SGHTA and FQGNSA.

This sequence joins TRBV10-2 and TRBJ2-2; no clear D. The CDR3 is 10 amino acids. The germline V gene has CDR1 WSHSY and CDR2 SAAADI. Between the trimmed V and J ends, which lost 6 bases and 6 bases, there was a span of 2 bases. CDR3: CASRAGELFF. CDR3 DNA: TGCGCCAGCAGAGCCGGGGAGCTGTTTTTT.

In this sample, this clonotype turned up many times. The chain is built from TRBV7-2 and TRBJ2-5; D is tentatively TRBD1 or TRBD2 (5 bases each). Trimming took off 3 bases at V and 14 bases at J, with 16 bases between the two ends. CDR1 and CDR2 from the germline V gene are SGHTA and FQGNSA. CDR3 length: 12 residues. In DNA form, the CDR3 reads TGTGCCAGCAGCTTTTCGGCTACCCGGGGCTACTTC. Its protein is CASSFSATRGYF.

This clonotype has a count of ten or more. CDR3 sequence reads: CASQPGVGSNYGYTF. CDR3 nucleotides: TGCGCCAGCCAGCCCGGGGTCGGATCGAACTATGGCTACACCTTC. The chain is built from TRBV5-1 and TRBJ1-2; no clear D gene. CDR3 size: 15 residues. V was shortened by 7 bases and J by 2 bases, with 18 bases between the two germline ends. Germline V gives CDR1 SGHRS, CDR2 YFSETQ.

This clonotype was counted at least ten times. CDR3 protein: CSAEQGAGANVLTF. For the CDR3, the DNA is TGCAGTGCTGAACAAGGGGCTGGGGCCAACGTCCTGACTTTC. This sequence joins TRBV20-1 and TRBJ2-6; a weak D match, TRBD1 (5 bases). This CDR3 has 14 residues. V was shortened by 5 bases and J by 2 bases, with 10 bases between the two germline ends. Germline V gene lookup returns CDR1 DFQATT and CDR2 SNEGSKA (reference sequence).

This clonotype occurred many times. The chain employs TRBV7-9 and TRBJ2-1; 7 bases fit TRBD1. J lost 14 bases, V lost 4 bases, and 14 bases had no gene match. Germline CDR1 SEHNR, CDR2 FQNEAQ (reference sequence). The CDR3 spans 14 residues. DNA for the CDR3: TGTGCCAGCAGCTCATCTCCCCGACAGGGCAGGGAGTTCTTC. Encoded protein: CASSSSPRQGREFF.

This clonotype has at least ten counts. The chain combines TRBV10-3 with TRBJ2-1; 11 nucleotides align to TRBD2. Germline CDR1 ENHRY, CDR2 SYGVKD. The CDR3 loop spans 17 amino acids. Trimming removed 6 bases from V and 3 bases from J; junction bases left unmatched: 10. The CDR3 protein is CAIRKNSGGADYNEQFF. CDR3 nucleotide sequence: TGTGCCATCAGGAAGAATAGCGGGGGGGCGGACTACAATGAGCAGTTCTTC.

The sample holds many counts of this clonotype. The V gene is TRBV6-5, the J gene TRBJ2-3; 8 bases are shared with TRBD2. Germline V gene data show CDR1 as MNHEY and CDR2 as SVGAGI. CDR3 length: 15 residues. The J segment lost 1 base and the V segment lost 5 bases, leaving 5 bases of the junction unmatched. The CDR3 is CASSQAGARTDTQYF. DNA of the CDR3: TGTGCCAGCAGTCAAGCGGGGGCCCGCACAGATACGCAGTATTTT.